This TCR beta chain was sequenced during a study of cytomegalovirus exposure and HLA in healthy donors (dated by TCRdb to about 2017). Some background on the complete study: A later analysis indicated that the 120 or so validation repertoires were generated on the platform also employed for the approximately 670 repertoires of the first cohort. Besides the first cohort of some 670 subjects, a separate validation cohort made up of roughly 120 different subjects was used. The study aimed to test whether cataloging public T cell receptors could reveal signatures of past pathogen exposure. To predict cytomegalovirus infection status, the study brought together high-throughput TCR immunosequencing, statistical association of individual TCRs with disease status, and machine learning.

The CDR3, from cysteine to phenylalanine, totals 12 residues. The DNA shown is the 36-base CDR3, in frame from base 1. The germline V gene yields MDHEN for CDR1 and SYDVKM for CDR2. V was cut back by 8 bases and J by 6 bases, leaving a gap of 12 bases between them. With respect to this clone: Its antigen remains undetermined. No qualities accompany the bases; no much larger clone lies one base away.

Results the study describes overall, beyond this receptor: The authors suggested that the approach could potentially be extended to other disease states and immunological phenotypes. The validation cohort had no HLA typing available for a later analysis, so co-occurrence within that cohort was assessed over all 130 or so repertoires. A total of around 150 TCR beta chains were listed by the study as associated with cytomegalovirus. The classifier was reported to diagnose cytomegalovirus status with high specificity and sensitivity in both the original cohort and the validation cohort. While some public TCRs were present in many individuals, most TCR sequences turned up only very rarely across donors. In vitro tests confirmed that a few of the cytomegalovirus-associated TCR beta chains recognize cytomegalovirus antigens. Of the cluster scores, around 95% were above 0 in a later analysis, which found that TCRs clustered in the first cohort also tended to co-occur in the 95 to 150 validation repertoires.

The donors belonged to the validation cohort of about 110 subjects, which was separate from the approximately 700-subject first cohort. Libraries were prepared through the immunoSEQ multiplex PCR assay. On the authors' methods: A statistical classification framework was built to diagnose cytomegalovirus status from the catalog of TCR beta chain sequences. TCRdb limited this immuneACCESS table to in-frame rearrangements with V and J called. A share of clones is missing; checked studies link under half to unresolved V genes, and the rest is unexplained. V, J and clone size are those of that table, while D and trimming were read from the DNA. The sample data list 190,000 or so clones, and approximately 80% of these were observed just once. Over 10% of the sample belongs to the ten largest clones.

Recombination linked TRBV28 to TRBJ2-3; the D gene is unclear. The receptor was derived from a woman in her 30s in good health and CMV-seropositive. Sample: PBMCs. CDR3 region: CASFSRSDTQYF. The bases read TGTGCCAGCTTCTCGAGGTCGGATACGCAGTATTTT. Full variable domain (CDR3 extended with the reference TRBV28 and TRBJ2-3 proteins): DVKVTQSSRYLVKRTGEKVFLECVQDMDHENMFWYRQDPGLGLRLIYFSYDVKMKEKGDIPEGYSVSREKKERFSLILESASTNQTSMYLCASFSRSDTQYFGPGTRLTVL.